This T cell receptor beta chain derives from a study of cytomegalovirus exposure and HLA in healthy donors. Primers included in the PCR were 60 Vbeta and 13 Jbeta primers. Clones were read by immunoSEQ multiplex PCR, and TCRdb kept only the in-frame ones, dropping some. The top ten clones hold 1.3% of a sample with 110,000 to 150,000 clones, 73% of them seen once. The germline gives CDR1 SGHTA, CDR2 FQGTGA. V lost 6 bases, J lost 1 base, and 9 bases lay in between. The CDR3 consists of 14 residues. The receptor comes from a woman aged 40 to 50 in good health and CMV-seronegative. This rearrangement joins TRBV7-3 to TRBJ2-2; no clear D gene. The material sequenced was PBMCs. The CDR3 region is CASRSGRNTGELFF. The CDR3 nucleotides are TGTGCCAGCAGATCAGGAAGGAACACCGGGGAGCTGTTTTTT.